Below are 12 T cell receptor beta chains sequenced from a single sample in a study of spatial heterogeneity in lung cancer. TCRdb used MiXCR to reprocess the 5' RACE reads, holding one entry per CDR3 protein. Among about 14,000 distinct CDR3 sequences, approximately 4.5% were seen once, and the ten largest hold about 18%. The time point was: sample taken at primary tumor resection. No cognate antigen is known for these TCRs. Points from the study as a whole: Mutation counts in tumors were tracked by counts of expanded intratumoral alpha and beta TCRs.

The sequencing used lung tumor tissue, collected at surgery. Every receptor here comes from a female donor with early-stage non-small cell lung cancer.

This clonotype appeared a few times. This beta chain represents an off-target read in a library built for alpha chains; its size is of limited meaning. The chain combines TRBV5-1 with TRBJ2-5; TRBD2 is a possible D gene (5 bases). The ends were cut back, 4 bases at V and 4 bases at J, with 14 bases in the middle. This CDR3 comprises 14 residues. CDR1 and CDR2 (germline): SGHRS, YFSETQ. CDR3 DNA: TGCGCCAGCAGCCCCGGGAACCGAGGAGAGACCCAGTACTTC. This translates into CASSPGNRGETQYF.

Many counts were recorded for this clonotype. This beta chain represents an off-target read in a library built for alpha chains; its size is of limited meaning. This chain joins TRBV5-6 and TRBJ1-5, with D unclear. V was shortened by 0 bases and J by 7 bases, with 11 bases between the two germline ends. This CDR3 is built from 14 residues. The germline V gene has CDR1 SGHDT and CDR2 YYEEEE. The CDR3 DNA is TGTGCCAGCAGCTTGGGCTGGACGGAGCAGCCCCAGCATTTT. This sequence encodes CASSLGWTEQPQHF.

The sample holds many counts of this clonotype. Because the library targeted alpha chains, this beta chain is an off-target read whose size means little. J is TRBJ2-3 and V is TRBV28, with 7 bases lining up with TRBD2. The CDR3 has 14 amino acids. Germline V gene data show CDR1 as MDHEN and CDR2 as SYDVKM. Trimming took 3 bases from V and 1 from J; bases not matched to a gene: 1. The CDR3 nucleotides are TGTGCCAGCAGTTTCCTAGCGGGCACAGATACGCAGTATTTT. Translated: CASSFLAGTDTQYF.

Judged by abundance, this clonotype is medium-sized. This beta chain is an unintended read in a library built for alpha chains; its size means little. The V and J genes are TRBV5-4 and TRBJ1-1; D remains ambiguous. This CDR3 is 14 amino acids long. The germline V and J ends were trimmed by 0 bases and 5 bases, with 11 bases remaining between them. Per germline, CDR1 SGHNT and CDR2 YYREEE (reference sequence). The CDR3 loop is CASSLVGQETEAFF. The CDR3 coding sequence is TGTGCCAGCAGCTTGGTAGGGCAAGAAACTGAAGCTTTCTTT.

In this sample, this clonotype turned up many times. This beta chain is off target for a library built for alpha chains, so its abundance means little. The chain combines TRBV9 with TRBJ1-1; possible D gene TRBD1, 5 bases. Per germline, CDR1 SGDLS and CDR2 YYNGEE. The CDR3 spans 14 residues. Trimming took off 0 bases at V and 4 bases at J, with 10 bases between the two ends. DNA for the CDR3: TGTGCCAGCAGCGTAGCGCAGGGAGGCACTGAAGCTTTCTTT. Its translation is CASSVAQGGTEAFF.

The table lists this clonotype with many counts. Within a library made for alpha chains, this beta chain is off target, and its count is uninformative. V usage is TRBV6-1 and J usage is TRBJ2-3; D uncertain. The CDR3 has 15 amino acids. Germline lookup yields CDR1 MNHNS and CDR2 SASEGT. V lost 4 bases and J 2 bases, leaving 13 bases between the germline ends. CDR3 coding DNA: TGTGCCAGCAGTGCCGACCGACTCCTCACAGATACGCAGTATTTT. Translation: CASSADRLLTDTQYF.

This clonotype was detected ten times or more. This beta chain is a stray read from a library made for alpha chains; its abundance is not meaningful. The gene calls are TRBV20-1 and TRBJ1-2; no clear D gene. V was trimmed by 2 bases and J by 3 bases, leaving 7 bases between them. The CDR3 is 12 residues long. The germline CDR1 and CDR2 sequences are DFQATT and SNEGSKA (reference sequence). The CDR3, as DNA: TGCAGTGCTAGAAACACTGACTATGGCTACACCTTC. It codes for CSARNTDYGYTF.

Sample share makes this clonotype medium-sized. For a library built for alpha chains, this beta chain is a stray read; little rests on its size. The chain uses TRBV9 and TRBJ2-5; D unresolved. CDR1 and CDR2 from the germline V gene are SGDLS and YYNGEE. The CDR3 consists of 14 residues. Trimming shortened V by 2 bases and J by 2 bases, and 10 bases separated the two germline ends. CDR3 in amino acids: CASSVSAVQETQYF. CDR3 DNA sequence: TGTGCCAGCAGCGTGTCGGCGGTACAAGAGACCCAGTACTTC.

This clonotype was observed a handful of times. The library was built for alpha chains, so this beta chain is an off-target read and its size means little. This chain connects TRBV7-9 to TRBJ1-1, with D maybe TRBD1 (6 bases). V lost 5 bases and J 0 bases, leaving 16 bases between the germline ends. The CDR3 consists of 16 residues. Per germline, CDR1 SEHNR and CDR2 FQNEAQ (reference sequence). The CDR3 reads CASSLGHYPLNTEAFF. The CDR3 DNA is TGTGCCAGCAGCCTGGGACACTATCCCTTGAACACTGAAGCTTTCTTT.

This clonotype was seen ten or more times. In a library made to pick up alpha chains, this beta chain is a stray read with a size that means little. V and J are TRBV10-1 and TRBJ2-1; a possible D gene is TRBD2 (5 bases). Germline CDR1 WNHNN, CDR2 SYGVQD (reference sequence). Trimming shortened V by 0 bases and J by 4 bases, and 13 bases separated the two germline ends. This CDR3 comprises 16 residues. The CDR3 sequence: CASSESSFGGYNEQFF. CDR3 coding DNA: TGCGCCAGCAGTGAGTCGAGTTTCGGCGGGTACAATGAGCAGTTCTTC.

This clonotype was seen at least ten times. This beta chain was picked up by a library intended for alpha chains and is off target, so its count carries little meaning. The V gene is TRBV28, the J gene TRBJ2-6, with D unresolved. The CDR3 is made up of 18 amino acids. Trimming pared 7 bases from V and 0 bases from J, leaving 19 bases between. Germline CDR1 is MDHEN and CDR2 is SYDVKM. The CDR3 sequence: CASIGPLGIDSGANVLTF. CDR3 nucleotides: TGTGCCAGCATAGGTCCTCTGGGGATCGACTCTGGGGCCAACGTCCTGACTTTC.

This clonotype was counted between two and nine times. The junction differs from germline at one of its ends, possibly a read error. Because the library targeted alpha chains, this beta chain is an off-target read whose size means little. The chain has TRBV7-2 and TRBJ1-1; TRBD1 matches 8 bases. CDR3 length: 14 amino acids. Germline V gives CDR1 SGHTA, CDR2 FQGNSA. The CDR3 reads CVSSLTGGRTEAFF. CDR3 bases: TGTGTCAGCAGCTTAACAGGGGGGCGGACTGAAGCTTTCTTT. Drawing the rest from reference TRBV7-2 and TRBJ1-1, the complete variable domain is GAGVSQSPSNKVTEKGKDVELRCDPISGHTALYWYRQSLGQGLEFLIYFQGNSAPDKSGLPSDRFSAERTGGSVSTLTIQRTQQEDSAVYLCVSSLTGGRTEAFFGQGTRLTVV.